Each of the 17 T cell receptor beta chains below was sequenced from the same sample in a study of OX40 agonist ivuxolimab in advanced cancers. TCRdb keeps only in-frame clones here, not all; method: immunoSEQ multiplex PCR. The table has about 30,000 clones, around 87% seen once. The sequencing used CD4+ or CD8+ T cells sorted from blood, collected in a trial of the OX40 agonist ivuxolimab. These receptors all come from an adult with an advanced solid tumor such as melanoma, head and neck, liver or kidney cancer.

The chain has TRBV29-1 and TRBJ1-4; D possibly corresponds to TRBD1 (5 bases). Germline V CDR1 and CDR2: SQVTM, ANQGSEA. The CDR3 totals 12 residues. CDR3 DNA sequence: TGCAGTGGAGAGGGGACGGAAGAAAAACTGTTTTTT. Amino acid sequence: CSGEGTEEKLFF.

CDR3 bases: TGTGCCAGCAGTCCCCGGGGCTCCTACAATGAGCAGTTCTTC. It is translated as CASSPRGSYNEQFF. The V and J genes are TRBV27 and TRBJ2-1; D is perhaps TRBD2 (5 bases). Between the trimmed V and J ends, which lost 5 bases and 0 bases, there was a span of 8 bases. The CDR3 covers 14 residues. Germline loops: CDR1 MNHEY, CDR2 SMNVEV (reference sequence).

The genes are TRBV28 and TRBJ1-6; D not resolved. CDR1 and CDR2 (germline): MDHEN, SYDVKM. V lost 5 bases and J lost 10, with 18 bases in between. The CDR3 is 15 residues long. The CDR3 nucleotides read TGTGCCAGCAGTACCCTCCTAGAATCCCTCTCACCCCTCCACTTT. Translated, it gives CASSTLLESLSPLHF. Supplemented by reference TRBV28 and TRBJ1-6, the full variable domain reads DVKVTQSSRYLVKRTGEKVFLECVQDMDHENMFWYRQDPGLGLRLIYFSYDVKMKEKGDIPEGYSVSREKKERFSLILESASTNQTSMYLCASSTLLESLSPLHFGNGTRLTVT.

The J gene is TRBJ2-1, the V gene TRBV11-2; 10 nucleotides match TRBD2. V dropped 5 bases and J dropped 8; count of bases not matched to a gene: 6. Germline values: CDR1 SGHAT, CDR2 FQNNGV. This CDR3 has 14 amino acids. CDR3: CASSQRGGRDEQFF. In DNA, the CDR3 is TGTGCCAGCAGCCAGCGGGGGGGCCGAGATGAGCAGTTCTTC.

The CDR3 here is CASGRGAISNEQFF. The CDR3 DNA reads TGTGCCAGCGGGAGAGGGGCAATAAGCAATGAGCAGTTCTTC. The J gene is TRBJ2-1, the V gene TRBV27, with D perhaps matching TRBD1 or TRBD2 (5 bases each). The CDR3 length is 14 residues. V gave up 8 bases and J gave up 6 bases, with 17 bases separating them. CDR1 is MNHEY, CDR2 SMNVEV, per germline (reference sequence).

The chain joins TRBV10-1 to TRBJ2-3; no firm D call. V lost 6 bases and J lost 2, with 3 bases in between. Per germline, CDR1 WNHNN and CDR2 SYGVQD (reference sequence). This CDR3 has 11 residues. CDR3 residues: CASRNTDTQYF. The CDR3 DNA reads as TGCGCCAGCAGAAACACAGATACGCAGTATTTT.

V usage is TRBV9 and J usage is TRBJ2-2, with 7 bases matching TRBD2. The length of the CDR3 is 16 residues. J lost 5 bases, V lost 4 bases, and 11 bases had no gene match. The germline gives CDR1 SGDLS, CDR2 YYNGEE. The CDR3 nucleotides read TGTGCCAGCAGCTCTCAGACGGGGGGAAGAACCGGGGAGCTGTTTTTT. Its translation: CASSSQTGGRTGELFF.

This chain uses TRBV7-9 with TRBJ1-5; D is undetermined. The V end lost 3 bases, the J end lost 6 bases, and 12 bases lay between the germline ends. The CDR3 extends over 14 amino acids. The germline V gene encodes CDR1 SEHNR and CDR2 FQNEAQ (reference sequence). The chain's CDR3 is CASSFEEGGQPQHF. The CDR3 coding sequence is TGTGCCAGCAGCTTTGAGGAGGGAGGTCAGCCCCAGCATTTT.

This chain links TRBV7-9 with TRBJ1-1, with TRBD1 as a possible D gene (5 bases). The CDR3 runs to 17 residues. Trimming cost V 3 bases and J 0 bases, with 17 bases left between them. Germline CDR1 is SEHNR and CDR2 is FQNEAQ (reference sequence). The CDR3 sequence: CASSLARGKGMNTEAFF. In DNA, the CDR3 is TGTGCCAGCAGCTTGGCGAGAGGGAAGGGGATGAACACTGAAGCTTTCTTT.

The chain couples TRBV9 to TRBJ2-2, with D perhaps TRBD1 (5 bases). Germline CDR1 is SGDLS and CDR2 is YYNGEE. This CDR3 comprises 15 residues. V lost 3 bases, J lost 6 bases, and 15 bases lay in between. CDR3 DNA sequence: TGTGCCAGCAGCGCCCCCGGAAGGGGTCCCGGGGAGCTGTTTTTT. Its protein product is CASSAPGRGPGELFF.

CDR3 DNA sequence: TGTGCCAGCAGCGCATATAGCGGGGAAAGCACAGATACGCAGTATTTT. Translating it yields CASSAYSGESTDTQYF. The V call is TRBV9, the J call TRBJ2-3; 8 bases align to TRBD2. The CDR3 length is 16 residues. The ends lost 3 bases at V and 0 bases at J; junction bases unmatched: 6. Looked up from germline, CDR1 is SGDLS and CDR2 is YYNGEE.

The chain employs TRBV7-6 and TRBJ1-1; TRBD1 aligns across 8 bases. The CDR3 extends over 15 amino acids. V shed 4 bases, J shed 2 bases, and the junction held 6 bases outside the gene matches. The germline V gene encodes CDR1 SGHVS and CDR2 FNYEAQ. Written as DNA, the CDR3 is TGTGCCAGCAGCTCGCGCCCAGGGGGCAACACTGAAGCTTTCTTT. It codes for CASSSRPGGNTEAFF.

The rearrangement links TRBV12-5 to TRBJ1-2; perhaps TRBD1 as D (6 bases). The CDR3 is 13 amino acids. Germline CDR1 is LGHNT and CDR2 is FRNRAP. The V end was cut by 5 bases, the J end by 6 bases, with 13 bases between. CDR3 amino acids: CASGMTGLDGYTF. CDR3 in DNA: TGTGCTAGTGGTATGACAGGATTGGATGGCTACACCTTC.

This chain's CDR3 is CASSDLPPGGREKLFF. CDR3 sequence (DNA): TGTGCCAGCAGTGACCTGCCCCCAGGGGGGAGGGAAAAACTGTTTTTT. The chain couples TRBV25-1 to TRBJ1-4; 7 nucleotides align to TRBD1. This CDR3 is 16 amino acids long. The germline CDR1 and CDR2 sequences are MGHDK and SYGVNS. V gave up 3 bases and J gave up 8 bases; unmatched junction bases: 12.

Only a few counts were recorded for this clone. The chain joins TRBV12-5 to TRBJ1-2, with 9 bases lining up with TRBD1. The germline gives CDR1 LGHNT, CDR2 FRNRAP. The CDR3 runs to 14 residues. Trimming at V came to 6 bases and at J to 5 bases, leaving 7 bases not matched to a gene. CDR3 coding DNA: TGTGCTAGTGGCCCTGGACAGGGGATGTATGGCTACACCTTC. Translated: CASGPGQGMYGYTF.

This clone has just one count. V gene TRBV19 combines with J gene TRBJ2-7, with a weak D call TRBD1 (5 bases). V was cut by 3 bases and J by 2 bases, with 8 bases left in between. This CDR3 spans 13 amino acids. CDR1 is LNHDA, CDR2 SQIVND, per germline (reference sequence). The CDR3 protein is CASSIQGAYEQYF. CDR3 nucleotide sequence: TGTGCCAGTAGTATCCAGGGTGCCTACGAGCAGTACTTC.

The rearrangement uses TRBV19 and TRBJ1-2; no definite D call. The CDR3 length is 15 residues. V lost 6 bases to trimming and J lost 1 base, with 15 bases between them. The germline V gene encodes CDR1 LNHDA and CDR2 SQIVND (reference sequence). The DNA of the CDR3 is TGTGCCAGTAGGGCCGGACCCCTTATTAACTATGGCTACACCTTC. Translating gives CASRAGPLINYGYTF.